Below are 3 T cell receptor beta chains sequenced from a single sample in a study of blood T cell repertoires in COVID-19. The method was immunoSEQ multiplex PCR; TCRdb's version includes in-frame clones alone and lacks a portion of them. Of fewer than 130,000 clones in the sample, 70% to 90% were seen once. Sequencing was done on a sample of peripheral blood. The receptors were gathered from a woman in her forties or fifties with acute or convalescent COVID-19.

The chain is built from TRBV24-1 and TRBJ1-5, with 10 bases that match TRBD1. Trimming took 4 bases from V and 6 from J; bases not matched to a gene: 2. Germline V gives CDR1 KGHDR, CDR2 SFDVKD. The CDR3 has 14 residues. The CDR3 loop is CATSEDRGSQPQHF. In nucleotides, the CDR3 is TGTGCCACCAGTGAGGACAGGGGGAGTCAGCCCCAGCATTTT.

The chain has TRBV11-3 and TRBJ2-7; D gene unclear. Per the germline V gene, CDR1 is SGHNT and CDR2 is YENEEA. V was shortened by 5 bases and J by 3 bases, with 8 bases between the two germline ends. This CDR3 is 12 amino acids long. In nucleotides, the CDR3 is TGTGCCAGCAGCCACTCCGGCTACGAGCAGTACTTC. Amino acid sequence: CASSHSGYEQYF.

The rearrangement uses TRBV28 and TRBJ2-3; the match to TRBD1 covers 10 bases. Per germline, CDR1 MDHEN and CDR2 SYDVKM. Germline trimming cut 5 bases from V and 1 base from J; bases unmatched to any gene: 6. The CDR3 extends over 16 amino acids. CDR3 in amino acids: CASSKGQGTRTDTQYF. In DNA, the CDR3 is TGTGCCAGCAGTAAGGGACAGGGGACCCGCACAGATACGCAGTATTTT.